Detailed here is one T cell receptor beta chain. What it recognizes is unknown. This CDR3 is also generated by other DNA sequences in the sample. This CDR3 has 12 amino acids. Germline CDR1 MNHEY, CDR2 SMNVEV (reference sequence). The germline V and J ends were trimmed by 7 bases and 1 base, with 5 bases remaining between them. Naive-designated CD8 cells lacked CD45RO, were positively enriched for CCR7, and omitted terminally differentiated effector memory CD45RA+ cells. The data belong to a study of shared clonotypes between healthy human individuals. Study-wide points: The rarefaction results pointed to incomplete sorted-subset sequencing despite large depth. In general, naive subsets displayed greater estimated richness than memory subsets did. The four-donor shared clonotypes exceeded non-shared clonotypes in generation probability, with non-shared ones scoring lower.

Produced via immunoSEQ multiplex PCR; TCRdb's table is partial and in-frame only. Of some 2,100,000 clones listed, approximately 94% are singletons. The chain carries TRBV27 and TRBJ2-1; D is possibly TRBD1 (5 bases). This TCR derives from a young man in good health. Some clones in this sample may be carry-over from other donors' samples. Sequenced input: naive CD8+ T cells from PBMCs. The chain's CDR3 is CASTGSYNEQFF. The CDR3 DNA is TGTGCCAGCACAGGGTCCTACAATGAGCAGTTCTTC.